The 13 T cell receptor beta chains presented below share a single source sample, sequenced in a study of spatial heterogeneity in lung cancer. Study outcomes and limitations: Intratumoral expanded alpha and beta TCR counts were found to track tumor mutation counts.

The time point denotes: sample taken at primary tumor resection. MiXCR, run by TCRdb on the 5' RACE reads, gives a single entry per CDR3 protein. This sample has about 3,000 distinct CDR3 sequences, with under 20% found just once. These receptors' antigens are unknown. Here the sequenced sample was lung tumor tissue, taken at surgery. All receptors come from a male donor with early-stage non-small cell lung cancer.

Concerning this clonotype: A library prepared for alpha chains yielded this beta chain as an off-target read; its size is of little meaning. This chain joins TRBV11-2 and TRBJ2-1, with 8 bases that match TRBD2. CDR3 size: 17 residues. Germline V lookup: CDR1 SGHAT, CDR2 FQNNGV. Trimming at V came to 5 bases and at J to 7 bases, leaving 16 bases not matched to a gene. CDR3 coding DNA: TGTGCCAGCAGCCGCGCCCAAGAAGCGGGAGTAGGGAATGAGCAGTTCTTC. This encodes CASSRAQEAGVGNEQFF.

A note on this clonotype: With the library built for alpha chains, this beta chain is off target and its frequency is not meaningful. V gene TRBV6-2 or TRBV6-3 combines with J gene TRBJ2-1; D call uncertain. CDR3 size: 11 residues. Trimming stripped 2 bases from V and 16 bases from J, with 12 bases between. Per the germline V gene, CDR1 is MNHEY and CDR2 is SVGEGT. CDR3 DNA sequence: TGTGCCAGCAGTTACCCGGGCCAGCCATTCTTC. Translated, it gives CASSYPGQPFF.

This clonotype was observed a handful of times. This beta chain turned up in a library designed for alpha chains; as an off-target read, its abundance says little. Here the CDR3 reads CASSYIVSGANVLTF. The DNA for the CDR3 is TGTGCCAGCAGCTACATCGTCTCTGGGGCCAACGTCCTGACTTTC. The chain is built from TRBV7-8 and TRBJ2-6; D remains ambiguous. V was cut by 4 bases and J by 0 bases, with 7 bases left in between. The germline CDR1 and CDR2 sequences are SGHVS and FQNEAQ. CDR3 length equals 15 residues.

For this clonotype: Since it is a stray read in a library aimed at alpha chains, this beta chain has a size that is not meaningful. This rearrangement joins TRBV5-1 to TRBJ2-1; possibly TRBD2 for D (5 bases). There are 14 residues in the CDR3. Germline CDR1 SGHRS, CDR2 YFSETQ. Trimming shortened V by 0 bases and J by 6 bases, and 10 bases separated the two germline ends. In nucleotides, the CDR3 is TGCGCCAGCAGCTTGGCGTCCACTAGCAATGAGCAGTTCTTC. It specifies CASSLASTSNEQFF.

Relative to its sample, this clonotype is medium-sized. The library was prepared for alpha chains; this beta chain is a stray read, so its frequency means little. The chain carries TRBV19 and TRBJ1-5; D remains unclear. V was shortened by 5 bases and J by 6 bases, with 14 bases between the two germline ends. The germline gives CDR1 LNHDA, CDR2 SQIVND (reference sequence). The CDR3 runs to 14 residues. CDR3 protein: CASSPTWVAQPQHF. The CDR3 coding sequence is TGTGCCAGTAGTCCCACGTGGGTTGCTCAGCCCCAGCATTTT.

A few counts support this clonotype. This beta chain appears as a stray read in a library generated for alpha chains; its size is not informative. The CDR3 loop is CASSVAWGFYEQYF. In nucleotides, the CDR3 is TGTGCCAGCAGCGTAGCTTGGGGTTTCTACGAGCAGTACTTC. The genes are TRBV9 and TRBJ2-7; D unresolved. The CDR3 runs to 14 residues. The V end was cut by 0 bases, the J end by 3 bases, with 10 bases between. Germline V gene lookup returns CDR1 SGDLS and CDR2 YYNGEE.

In regard to this clonotype: Germline and junction disagree at one end, which may indicate a read error. Little can be read into the size of this beta chain, an off-target read in a library designed for alpha chains. V and J are TRBV27 and TRBJ2-7; a possible D gene is TRBD1 (5 bases). Germline V CDR1 and CDR2: MNHEY, SMNVEV (reference sequence). The CDR3 length is 13 residues. This CDR3 is CASSLSEGHEQCF. CDR3 DNA: TGTGCCAGCAGTTTATCAGAAGGACACGAGCAGTGCTTC.

By proportion, this clonotype is medium-sized. This beta chain represents an off-target read in a library built for alpha chains; its size is of limited meaning. The CDR3 loop is CASRTSGRAETGELFF. The DNA of the CDR3 is TGTGCCAGTCGCACTAGCGGGAGAGCAGAAACCGGGGAGCTGTTTTTT. The gene calls are TRBV18 and TRBJ2-2; 11 bases are a match to TRBD2. The CDR3 length is 16 residues. V was pared by 9 bases and J by 5 bases, with 11 bases of the junction left unmatched. In germline, CDR1 is KGHSH, CDR2 LQKENI.

As regards this clonotype: Since the library was made to target alpha chains, this beta chain is a stray read and its abundance is not meaningful. The rearrangement uses TRBV5-1 and TRBJ1-6; no definite D call. Trimming stripped 2 bases from V and 7 bases from J, with 4 bases between. CDR1 and CDR2 from the germline V gene are SGHRS and YFSETQ. The length of the CDR3 is 12 residues. For the CDR3, the DNA is TGCGCCAGCAGCTTTGAGAATTCACCCCTCCACTTT. As protein: CASSFENSPLHF.

This clonotype qualifies as medium-sized. This beta chain is off target for a library built for alpha chains, so its abundance means little. The chain joins TRBV4-2 to TRBJ2-2; D perhaps matches TRBD2 (5 bases). Germline V gene sequence: CDR1 LGHNA, CDR2 YNFKEQ. With 1 base removed from V and 0 bases from J, the gap between germline ends came to 12 bases. CDR3 length: 17 residues. Here the CDR3 DNA reads TGTGCCAGCAGCCAAGGTAGAAGCGGTTCGAACACCGGGGAGCTGTTTTTT. Protein product: CASSQGRSGSNTGELFF.

The table lists this clonotype with a count of one. This beta chain was picked up by a library intended for alpha chains and is off target, so its count carries little meaning. The chain recombines TRBV3-1 with TRBJ2-3, with D possibly being TRBD2 (7 bases). Germline CDR1 reads LGHDT; CDR2 reads YNNKEL (reference sequence). Trimming shortened V by 4 bases and J by 2 bases, and 16 bases separated the two germline ends. The CDR3 runs to 16 residues. CDR3 amino acids: CASSPTGLGNTDTQYF. CDR3 sequence (DNA): TGTGCCAGCAGCCCGACAGGACTAGGGAACACAGATACGCAGTATTTT.

Within the sample, this clonotype is medium-sized (0.01 to 0.1%). The library was designed around alpha chains, so this beta chain is a stray read whose abundance carries little weight. The chain links TRBV4-2 to TRBJ2-3; TRBD2 might be the D (7 bases). Trimming took off 4 bases at V and 3 bases at J, with 26 bases between the two ends. The germline V gene encodes CDR1 LGHNA and CDR2 YNFKEQ. This CDR3 is 19 amino acids long. The CDR3 DNA follows: TGTGCCAGCAGCCCTCCTCGGGCCGGGGGGCCCACGGGAACAGATACGCAGTATTTT. This sequence encodes CASSPPRAGGPTGTDTQYF.

As to this clonotype: Relative to the germline gene, one junction end is altered; a read error may explain this. This beta chain is a stray read from a library made for alpha chains; its abundance is not meaningful. The chain joins TRBV6-1 to TRBJ1-2; D gene uncertain. The CDR3 consists of 14 residues. Germline loops: CDR1 MNHNS, CDR2 SASEGT. The CDR3 nucleotides read TGTGCCAGCAGTCTTTTAACCAGTAACGATGGCTACACCTTC. Translation: CASSLLTSNDGYTF.